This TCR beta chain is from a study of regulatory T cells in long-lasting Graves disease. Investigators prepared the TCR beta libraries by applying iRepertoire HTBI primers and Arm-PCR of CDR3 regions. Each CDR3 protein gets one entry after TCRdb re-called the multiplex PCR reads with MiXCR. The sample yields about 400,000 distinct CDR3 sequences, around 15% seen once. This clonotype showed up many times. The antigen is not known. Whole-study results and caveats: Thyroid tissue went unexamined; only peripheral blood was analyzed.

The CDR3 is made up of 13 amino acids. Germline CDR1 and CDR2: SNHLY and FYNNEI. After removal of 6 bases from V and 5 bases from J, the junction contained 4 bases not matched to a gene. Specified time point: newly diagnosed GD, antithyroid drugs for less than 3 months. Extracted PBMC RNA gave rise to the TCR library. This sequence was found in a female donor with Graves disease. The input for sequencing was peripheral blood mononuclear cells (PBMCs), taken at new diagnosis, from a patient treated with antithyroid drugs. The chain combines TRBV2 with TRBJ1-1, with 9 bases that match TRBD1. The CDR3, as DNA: TGTGCCAGCAGCGCGGACAGGGGAACTGAAGCTTTCTTT. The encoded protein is CASSADRGTEAFF.